This T cell receptor (beta chain) emerged from a study of identical twins. Ten or more counts support this clonotype. V gave up 5 bases and J gave up 0 bases; unmatched junction bases: 8. Germline loops: CDR1 SGDLS, CDR2 YYNGEE. CDR3 length equals 17 residues. TCRdb fed the 5' RACE reads into MiXCR, producing one record per CDR3 protein. Among approximately 690,000 distinct CDR3 sequences listed, approximately 6.1% were seen once. The sample taken for sequencing was naive T cells sorted from blood. This TCR was recovered from a man in his late teens or twenties in good health. The chain joins TRBV9 to TRBJ2-2; TRBD2 agrees at 9 bases. The CDR3 is CASSGYIAGANTGELFF. The CDR3 DNA follows: TGTGCCAGCAGTGGATACATAGCGGGAGCGAACACCGGGGAGCTGTTTTTT.